Sequencing of this T cell receptor (beta chain) was carried out in a study of blood T cell repertoires in COVID-19. Here immunoSEQ multiplex PCR was the method, and the copy in TCRdb shows in-frame clones only, minus some. The sample shows about 200,000 clones, more than 70% of them seen only once. CDR1 and CDR2 from the germline V gene are LGHNA and YSLEER. Between the trimmed V and J ends, which lost 0 bases and 8 bases, there was a span of 7 bases. This CDR3 contains 13 residues. This clone was detected once. This receptor was identified in a woman aged 80 or over with active or convalescent COVID-19. The chain joins TRBV4-3 to TRBJ1-4; tentative D call: TRBD1 (6 bases). The sample consisted of peripheral blood. The CDR3 here is CASSQDRGEKLFF. For the CDR3, the DNA is TGCGCCAGCAGCCAAGATAGGGGGGAAAAACTGTTTTTT.